This T cell receptor (beta chain) stems from a study of T cell repertoires in cytomegalovirus infection. In the study overall: A matching HLA type, together with CMV infection, was signaled by public TCR beta signatures. Notes on the study in general: The response measured ex vivo was dominated by TCR beta clonotypes (HLA-C-restricted and CMV-specific).

This clonotype was seen only a few times. Its target is unknown. CDR3 size: 15 residues. V lost 1 base and J lost 4, with 12 bases in between. CDR1 is SGHAT and CDR2 is FQNNGV in the germline V gene. TCRdb independently ran MiXCR on the reads; one entry per CDR3 protein. The sample gives under 300,000 distinct CDR3 sequences, more than 9% of which show up once; about 1.5% is in the top ten. The TCR comes from a human donor in good health (CMV status not recorded). Some clones in this sample may be carry-over from other donors' samples. The sequenced sample consisted of PBMCs. The V gene is TRBV11-2, the J gene TRBJ2-3, with D perhaps TRBD2 (6 bases). CDR3 amino acids: CASSLVGGNPDTQYF. DNA for the CDR3: TGTGCCAGCAGCTTAGTTGGCGGGAACCCAGATACGCAGTATTTT.